These 17 T cell receptor beta chains were sequenced from one sample in a study of T cell repertoires in cytomegalovirus infection. Using its own MiXCR run on the reads, TCRdb lists one record per CDR3 protein. The repertoire consists of fewer than 1,000,000 distinct CDR3 sequences, with around 32% occurring once and the leading ten covering around an eighth. Their target antigens are unknown. This material consisted of cultured CD8+ T cells from PBMCs, taken from culture after CMV antigen stimulation. The receptors stem from a human donor in good health (CMV status not recorded). Some clones in this sample may be carry-over from other donors' samples.

In this sample, this clonotype turned up once. The V and J genes are TRBV20-1 and TRBJ2-1; D is possibly TRBD2 (7 bases). Germline CDR1 reads DFQATT; CDR2 reads SNEGSKA (reference sequence). V was cut by 2 bases and J by 2 bases, with 22 bases left in between. This CDR3 is 18 amino acids long. The CDR3: CSARFRRGGNPPYNEQFF. CDR3 DNA: TGCAGTGCTAGATTCCGGCGCGGGGGCAACCCTCCCTACAATGAGCAGTTCTTC.

This clonotype was picked up a small number of times. This chain uses TRBV6-1 with TRBJ1-6; D remains unclear. CDR1 MNHNS and CDR2 SASEGT come from the germline V gene. Between the trimmed V and J ends, which lost 3 bases and 13 bases, there was a span of 10 bases. CDR3 length: 12 residues. The CDR3 spells CASSDSQDPLHF. The CDR3 region has the DNA TGTGCCAGCAGTGATTCCCAAGACCCCCTCCACTTT.

The table lists this clonotype with a few counts. The V and J genes are TRBV6-1 and TRBJ1-6; D is undetermined. The CDR3 has 14 residues. CDR1 MNHNS and CDR2 SASEGT come from the germline V gene. The V end lost 7 bases, the J end lost 0 bases, and 7 bases lay between the germline ends. The CDR3 DNA is TGTGCCAGCACCTCAAGCTCCTATAATTCACCCCTCCACTTT. It translates to CASTSSSYNSPLHF.

The rearrangement links TRBV6-5 to TRBJ2-1; 11 bases line up with TRBD2. The CDR3 contains 16 residues. CDR1 is MNHEY and CDR2 is SVGAGI in the germline V gene. V shed 0 bases and J 8 bases; nucleotides not matched to a gene: 6. This CDR3 is CASSYSMTSGAYEQFF. CDR3 bases: TGTGCCAGCAGTTACTCGATGACTAGCGGGGCCTATGAGCAGTTCTTC.

On this clonotype: One junction end does not reproduce the germline sequence, and a read error may be involved. V usage is TRBV7-7 and J usage is TRBJ2-7; the match to TRBD2 covers 10 bases. The CDR3 contains 15 residues. Germline V gives CDR1 SSHAT, CDR2 FNYEAQ (reference sequence). Written as DNA, the CDR3 is TGTGCTAGCAGCTCCGGACTAGCGGATTACTACGAGCAGTACTTC. Protein sequence: CASSSGLADYYEQYF.

J is TRBJ2-2 and V is TRBV18; TRBD1 is a possible D gene (6 bases). Germline V gene data show CDR1 as KGHSH and CDR2 as LQKENI. The CDR3 is 15 residues long. Trimming removed 3 bases from V and 2 bases from J, with 10 bases in between. The CDR3: CASSPETGNTGELFF. CDR3 sequence (DNA): TGTGCCAGCTCACCGGAGACAGGAAACACCGGGGAGCTGTTTTTT. Full variable domain (outside the CDR3, taken from reference TRBV18 and TRBJ2-2): NAGVMQNPRHLVRRRGQEARLRCSPMKGHSHVYWYRQLPEEGLKFMVYLQKENIIDESGMPKERFSAEFPKEGPSILRIQQVVRGDSAAYFCASSPETGNTGELFFGEGSRLTVL.

This clonotype was seen at least ten times. The junction and the germline gene differ at one end; a read error may be behind it. The chain carries TRBV7-2 and TRBJ2-1, with D possibly being TRBD2 (6 bases). The CDR3 sequence is 17 residues long. CDR1 and CDR2 from the germline V gene are SGHTA and FQGNSA. CDR3 sequence (DNA): TGTGCCAGCAGCTGGAGGGCATCCTTTGTTCCCGGCAATGGGCAGTTCTTC. It yields the protein CASSWRASFVPGNGQFF.

V usage is TRBV7-9 and J usage is TRBJ2-2; D is unresolved. V lost 1 base and J lost 0, with 6 bases in between. Per germline, CDR1 SEHNR and CDR2 FQNEAQ (reference sequence). The CDR3 sequence is 15 residues long. The CDR3 DNA reads TGTGCCAGCAGCTTAGTCGACCCGAACACCGGGGAGCTGTTTTTT. This codes for CASSLVDPNTGELFF.

This clonotype was counted between two and nine times. The chain links TRBV19 to TRBJ1-1; the D is unclear. CDR3 length: 12 residues. V lost 9 bases and J 7 bases, leaving 15 bases between the germline ends. Germline CDR1 and CDR2: LNHDA and SQIVND (reference sequence). The CDR3 DNA is TGTGCCAGCCTTTTTTTCGGCGGTGAAGCTTTCTTT. The encoded protein is CASLFFGGEAFF. The complete variable domain, with remaining parts taken from reference TRBV19 and TRBJ1-1, reads DGGITQSPKYLFRKEGQNVTLSCEQNLNHDAMYWYRQDPGQGLRLIYYSQIVNDFQKGDIAEGYSVSREKKESFPLTVTSAQKNPTAFYLCASLFFGGEAFFGQGTRLTVV.

As regards this clonotype: This may be a read error: a much more frequent sequence differs by one nucleotide. This sequence joins TRBV7-6 and TRBJ2-1; no reliable D call. This CDR3 comprises 13 residues. The V gene lost 6 bases and the J gene lost 1 base, with 7 bases spanning the gap. CDR1 and CDR2 from the germline V gene are SGHVS and FNYEAQ. The CDR3 spells CASRSVSYNEQFF. The CDR3 nucleotides read TGTGCCAGCAGATCCGTTTCCTACAATGAGCAGTTCTTC.

As for this clonotype: Sequence at one end of the junction differs from germline and may be a read error. V usage is TRBV27 and J usage is TRBJ2-1, with D possibly TRBD1 on 5 matching bases. The CDR3 runs to 12 residues. CDR1 and CDR2 from the germline V gene are MNHEY and SMNVEV (reference sequence). In DNA form, the CDR3 reads TGTGCCAGCAGTAAACCGGACAATAAGCAGTTCTTC. Its protein product is CASSKPDNKQFF.

This clonotype was seen many times. The chain couples TRBV7-2 to TRBJ2-3, with 15 bases matching TRBD2. Germline CDR1 is SGHTA and CDR2 is FQGNSA. V trimming: 3 bases; J trimming: 1 base; junction bases outside the gene matches: 5. CDR3 length: 18 residues. CDR3 sequence (DNA): TGTGCCAGCAGCTTGACCGGGACTAGCGGGGGGCGCACAGATACGCAGTATTTT. It codes for CASSLTGTSGGRTDTQYF. The full variable domain, completed using reference TRBV7-2 and TRBJ2-3, is GAGVSQSPSNKVTEKGKDVELRCDPISGHTALYWYRQSLGQGLEFLIYFQGNSAPDKSGLPSDRFSAERTGGSVSTLTIQRTQQEDSAVYLCASSLTGTSGGRTDTQYFGPGTRLTVL.

Only a few counts were recorded for this clonotype. This CDR3 is CASSLMADEQYF. The CDR3, as DNA: TGTGCCAGCAGCCTTATGGCTGACGAGCAGTACTTC. The chain joins TRBV7-9 to TRBJ2-7; no definite D call. The CDR3 covers 12 residues. Germline CDR1 SEHNR, CDR2 FQNEAQ (reference sequence). The V gene lost 5 bases and the J gene lost 5 bases, with 10 bases spanning the gap.

The rearrangement joins TRBV19 to TRBJ2-1, with D maybe TRBD2 (5 bases). Germline V gives CDR1 LNHDA, CDR2 SQIVND (reference sequence). The V and J ends lost 8 bases and 4 bases respectively, with 15 bases between them. The CDR3 extends over 14 amino acids. CDR3 bases: TGTGCCAGTTCCACTAGTAGCCCTTACAATGAGCAGTTCTTC. Translating it yields CASSTSSPYNEQFF.

The J gene is TRBJ1-2, the V gene TRBV2, with D possibly matching TRBD1 (5 bases). V lost 7 bases and J 5 bases, leaving 20 bases between the germline ends. Per the germline V gene, CDR1 is SNHLY and CDR2 is FYNNEI. The CDR3 sequence is 15 residues long. CDR3 protein: CASTAGTANIYGYTF. CDR3 coding DNA: TGTGCCAGCACCGCCGGGACGGCTAATATATATGGCTACACCTTC.

This clonotype was seen repeatedly, ten times or more. CDR3 DNA: TGTGCCAGCAGCCCGATAGGTCCCAATGAGCAGTTCTTC. Translation: CASSPIGPNEQFF. The chain has TRBV12-3 or TRBV12-4 and TRBJ2-1; no reliable D call. V lost 6 bases to trimming and J lost 6 bases, with 12 bases between them. This CDR3 comprises 13 residues.

This clonotype was found a few times. V is TRBV7-9 and J is TRBJ2-2; D could derive from TRBD1 or TRBD2 (5 bases each). The CDR3 loop spans 13 amino acids. The V gene lost 4 bases and the J gene lost 6 bases, with 9 bases spanning the gap. CDR1 is SEHNR, CDR2 FQNEAQ, per germline (reference sequence). The CDR3 protein is CASSSGGSGELFF. In DNA form, the CDR3 reads TGTGCCAGCAGCTCTGGGGGTTCCGGGGAGCTGTTTTTT.